This TCR beta chain is from a study of shared clonotypes between healthy human individuals. Germline V gene data show CDR1 as SGHRS and CDR2 as YFSETQ. Trimming took 0 bases from V and 1 from J, leaving 8 bases between them. The CDR3 length is 15 residues. This clone has just a few counts. Other DNA sequences in this specimen translate into the identical CDR3. TCRdb's table, derived via immunoSEQ multiplex PCR, lists solely in-frame clones and lacks some. The profile shows roughly 760,000 clones, roughly 70% of them singletons. Input material: memory CD4+ T cells sorted from blood. Documented subset: CD45RA-negative fraction. This chain links TRBV5-1 with TRBJ2-1; D is unclear. This sequence originates from a woman aged 25-40 years in good health. DNA for the CDR3: TGCGCCAGCAGCTTGGCCTCCGGGTCCTACAATGAGCAGTTCTTC. Translated: CASSLASGSYNEQFF.